The rows below give T cell receptor beta chains drawn from one sample of a study of T cells in Graves' hyperthyroidism and ophthalmopathy. TCRdb called the multiplex PCR reads again in MiXCR, with one record for every CDR3 protein. The sample includes a few hundred thousand distinct CDR3 sequences, about 18% of them seen just once. Specimen: blood. These receptor sequences come from a woman younger than 30 with Graves' hyperthyroidism. Both conserved end residues are trimmed from each CDR3. The D gene is left open where the match is weak. Expanded clones are given a class, and other clones once, few, many or no size at all.

j_gene | d_gene | len | v_gene | abundance | CDR3aa
TRBJ1-5 | . | 12 | TRBV10-3 | many | AISESGLNQPQH
TRBJ2-5 | . | 12 | TRBV5-1 | many | ASSLGLFQETQY
TRBJ1-3 | . | 12 | TRBV28 | . | ASSLSESGNTIY
TRBJ2-2 | TRBD1 | 14 | TRBV30 | many | AWKPAGTGDSGELF
TRBJ2-7 | . | 11 | TRBV6-5 | . | ASSYADSYEQY
TRBJ1-1 | . | 13 | TRBV9 | . | ASSVDRGSNTEAF
TRBJ1-3 | . | 16 | TRBV6-4 | many | ASSVYPGQHAAGNTIY
TRBJ2-3 | TRBD2 | 13 | TRBV5-1 | few | ASSLGLAGILTQY
TRBJ1-1 | . | 12 | TRBV28 | . | ASSLGSGYAEAF
TRBJ1-2 | . | 10 | TRBV6-1 | many | ATLQVPYGYT
TRBJ1-3 | TRBD1 | 14 | TRBV5-5 | few | ASSETPGGTGNTIY
TRBJ1-2 | . | 11 | TRBV7-3 | many | ASSLNADYGYT
TRBJ1-1 | . | 12 | TRBV19 | many | ASSFRGPYTEAF